This T cell receptor (beta chain) was sequenced in a study of blood T cell repertoires in COVID-19. Study overall: Material from acute and convalescent COVID-19 was sourced from the United States, Italy and Spain. Sources were T cells, B-cell-depleted T cells, or PBMCs; the material itself was cDNA or gDNA.

Using immunoSEQ multiplex PCR, the repertoire was profiled, and TCRdb retains in-frame clones only, with some absent. Found here are roughly 300,000 clones, 87% of them singletons; the top ten hold roughly 8%. Per the germline V gene, CDR1 is SGHAT and CDR2 is FQNNGV. After removal of 5 bases from V and 1 base from J, the junction contained 4 bases not matched to a gene. The CDR3 loop spans 15 amino acids. Sequencing was performed on peripheral blood. This sequence originates from a woman aged 45-60 years who had recovered from COVID-19. The J gene is TRBJ2-2, the V gene TRBV11-2; 7 bases fit TRBD1. In DNA form, the CDR3 reads TGTGCCAGCAGCCCCAGACAGGGGAACACCGGGGAGCTGTTTTTT. This codes for CASSPRQGNTGELFF. The full variable domain, in which reference TRBV11-2 and TRBJ2-2 provide the parts outside the CDR3, is EAGVAQSPRYKIIEKRQSVAFWCNPISGHATLYWYQQILGQGPKLLIQFQNNGVVDDSQLPKDRFSAERLKGVDSTLKIQPAKLEDSAVYLCASSPRQGNTGELFFGEGSRLTVL.